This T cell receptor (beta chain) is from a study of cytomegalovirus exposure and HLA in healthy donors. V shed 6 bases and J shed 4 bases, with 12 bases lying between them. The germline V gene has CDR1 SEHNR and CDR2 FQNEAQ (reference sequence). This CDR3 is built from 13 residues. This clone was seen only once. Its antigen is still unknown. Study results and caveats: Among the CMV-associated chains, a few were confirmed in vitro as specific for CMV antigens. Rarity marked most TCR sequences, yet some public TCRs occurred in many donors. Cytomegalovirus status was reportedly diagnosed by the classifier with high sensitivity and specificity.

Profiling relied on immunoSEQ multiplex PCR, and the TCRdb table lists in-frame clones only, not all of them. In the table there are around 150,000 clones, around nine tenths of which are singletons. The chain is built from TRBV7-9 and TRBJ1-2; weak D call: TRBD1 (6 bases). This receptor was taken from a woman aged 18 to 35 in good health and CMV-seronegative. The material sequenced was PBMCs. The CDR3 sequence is CASSPDSLYGYTF. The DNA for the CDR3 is TGTGCCAGCAGTCCGGACAGCCTCTATGGCTACACCTTC.